The rows below give T cell receptor beta chains drawn from one sample of a study of beta chain features in type 1 diabetes. Assay used: immunoSEQ multiplex PCR; TCRdb lists only in-frame clones, some missing. Of hundreds of thousands of clones in the sample, around 15% were seen once. The specimen sequenced was naive CD4+ T cells from blood. The receptors were gathered from a man aged 18 to 35 with type 1 diabetes. Both conserved end residues are part of each CDR3. Each record gives: D gene, J gene, V gene, clone size, CDR3 length, CDR3 DNA, CDR3 protein. A D gene is named only where the DNA matches it firmly. Clone size is shown for a subset of rows, as once, few, many or a class of expanded clone.

. TRBJ2-4 TRBV11-2 . 15 TGTGCCAGCAGCTTAGGGGGTCTAGCCAAAAACATTCAGTACTTC CASSLGGLAKNIQYF
. TRBJ2-7 TRBV27 . 14 TGTGCCAGCAGTTCGTTACCGCAGGGTTACGAGCAGTACTTC CASSSLPQGYEQYF
. TRBJ2-7 TRBV30 few 13 TGTGCCTGGAGTAATAGTTCTCCCTACGAGCAGTACTTC CAWSNSSPYEQYF
. TRBJ2-7 TRBV15 few 13 TGTGCCACGAGACAGGTTCCCCTACACGAGCAGTACTTC CATRQVPLHEQYF
. TRBJ1-2 TRBV5-1 few 14 TGCGCCAGCAGCGAGGACCCTGCCGGCTATGGCTACACCTTC CASSEDPAGYGYTF
TRBD1 TRBJ2-7 TRBV30 . 14 TGTGCCTGGAACCGCCGGGACAGGGGATACGAGCAGTACTTC CAWNRRDRGYEQYF
TRBD2 TRBJ2-2 TRBV10-3 few 17 TGTGCCATCAGGAGAGAGACTAGCGGATCGAACACCGGGGAGCTGTTTTTT CAIRRETSGSNTGELFF
TRBD2 TRBJ2-1 TRBV10-1 few 14 TGCGCCACTAACCGAGGGAATAGCGGGAATGAGCAGTTCTTC CATNRGNSGNEQFF
. TRBJ2-1 TRBV7-2 . 12 TGTGCCAGCAGCTCCTACCACAATGAGCAGTTCTTC CASSSYHNEQFF
. TRBJ2-1 TRBV7-9 . 16 TGTGCCAGCAGCCGCAGGGAGCGGAGCTCCTACAATGAGCAGTTCTTC CASSRRERSSYNEQFF
TRBD1 TRBJ2-1 TRBV9 few 16 TGTGCCAGCAGCGTAGGGTCGGGACAGGGGCGCTATGAGCAGTTCTTC CASSVGSGQGRYEQFF
. TRBJ2-7 TRBV13 few 12 TGTGCCAGCAGCGGCAGGGCCTACGAGCAGTACTTC CASSGRAYEQYF
. TRBJ2-7 TRBV5-1 . 11 TGCGCCAGCAGCTTGGGATACGAGCAGTACTTC CASSLGYEQYF
TRBD2 TRBJ2-5 TRBV18 few 13 TGTGCCAGCTCTCGGACTAGCGGAGAGACCCAGTACTTC CASSRTSGETQYF
. TRBJ2-1 TRBV30 . 14 TGTGCCTGGAGTCTCGGGGCGCTTAACAATGAGCAGTTCTTC CAWSLGALNNEQFF
. TRBJ2-5 TRBV23-1 . 15 TGCGCCAGCAGTCAATCGGCGGGGCAGCCAGAGACCCAGTACTTC CASSQSAGQPETQYF
TRBD1 TRBJ1-2 TRBV6-5 . 15 TGTGCCAGCAGTTACGGGACAGGACCCAACTATGGCTACACCTTC CASSYGTGPNYGYTF
TRBD2 TRBJ2-5 TRBV7-7 few 16 TGTGCTAGCAGCTTAGGACTAGCGGGAGTGGGTGAGACCCAGTACTTC CASSLGLAGVGETQYF
. TRBJ2-3 TRBV5-1 few 14 TGCGCCAGCAGCGACGGTTCAGGGGCGGATACGCAGTATTTT CASSDGSGADTQYF
. TRBJ2-5 TRBV7-2 . 12 TGTGCCAGCAGCCCCAGACGGGAGACCCAGTACTTC CASSPRRETQYF
. TRBJ1-2 TRBV21-1 . 14 TGTGCCAGCAGCACGCCCCGGGTGGAGGATGGCTACACCTTC CASSTPRVEDGYTF
TRBD2 TRBJ2-7 TRBV30 few 18 TGTGCCTGGAGTGTACCGGGACTAGCGGGACGTTCCCGCCACGAGCAGTACTTC CAWSVPGLAGRSRHEQYF
. TRBJ2-5 TRBV30 few 13 TGTGCCTGGAGTGTGGGCGGTTTGGGGACCCAGTACTTC CAWSVGGLGTQYF
. TRBJ2-3 TRBV29-1 few 15 TGCAGCGTTGAATTCTCTGGGACTAGCACAGATACGCAGTATTTT CSVEFSGTSTDTQYF
. TRBJ1-2 TRBV5-1 . 14 TGCGCCAGCAGCTTGGAGGGCATTAACTATGGCTACACCTTC CASSLEGINYGYTF
. TRBJ2-2 TRBV2 few 13 TGTGCCAGCAGTGTAAGGGTAACCGGGGAGCTGTTTTTT CASSVRVTGELFF
TRBD2 TRBJ2-1 TRBV2 few 12 TGTGCCAGCCAAGCGGGGGGGAATGAGCAGTTCTTC CASQAGGNEQFF
. TRBJ1-1 TRBV13 . 14 TGTGCCAGCAGCAAAAGGACAGCGAACACTGAAGCTTTCTTT CASSKRTANTEAFF
. TRBJ2-7 TRBV5-4 . 13 TGTGCCAGCAGCCAAGATCCCAGGGGCGAGCAGTACTTC CASSQDPRGEQYF
TRBD2 TRBJ2-7 TRBV11-2 few 16 TGTGCCAGCAGCTTGGAATGGGGTTCGGGACTATACGAGCAGTACTTC CASSLEWGSGLYEQYF
. TRBJ2-7 TRBV5-6 few 13 TGTGCCACTGCCCGGACATTCCCCTACGAGCAGTACTTC CATARTFPYEQYF
. TRBJ2-7 TRBV6-6 . 14 TGTGCCAGCAGTTACAAGACAAGTTCCTACGAGCAGTACTTC CASSYKTSSYEQYF
TRBD1 TRBJ2-7 TRBV9 few 15 TGTGCCAGCAGCTCGACCGGGACAGGGTATACCGAGCAGTACTTC CASSSTGTGYTEQYF
TRBD1 TRBJ2-1 TRBV23-1 . 15 TGCGCCAGCAGTCGGAAAAAGGGGGCATACAATGAGCAGTTCTTC CASSRKKGAYNEQFF
TRBD2 TRBJ2-3 TRBV6-5 . 16 TGTGCCAGCAGTTACCCGGCTAGCGGTCGCACAGATACGCAGTATTTT CASSYPASGRTDTQYF
. TRBJ2-3 TRBV18 few 15 TGTGCCAGCTCGACGGACTCCTCTAGCACAGATACGCAGTATTTT CASSTDSSSTDTQYF
. TRBJ2-1 TRBV7-9 . 15 TGTGCCAGCAGCTCACTGAGAGGAGGTAGGAATGAGCAGTTCTTC CASSSLRGGRNEQFF
. TRBJ2-3 TRBV15 once 17 TGTGCCACCAGCAGAGGTCCAATCAGTACTAGCACAGATACGCAGTATTTT CATSRGPISTSTDTQYF
TRBD1 TRBJ2-7 TRBV4-3 . 15 TGCGCCAGCAGCCAAGACGGTCAGGGGGCTCAAGAGCAGTACTTC CASSQDGQGAQEQYF
TRBD1 TRBJ1-2 TRBV6-5 . 15 TGTGCCAGCAGAACCGGGACAGGGAGTGACTATGGCTACACCTTC CASRTGTGSDYGYTF
TRBD1 TRBJ2-7 TRBV23-1 few 15 TGCGCCAGCAGGAGGGACAGGGCGATTTCCTACGAGCAGTACTTC CASRRDRAISYEQYF
. TRBJ2-1 TRBV6-5 few 14 TGTGCCAGCAGCCCAGGCAGGGCCTACAATGAGCAGTTCTTC CASSPGRAYNEQFF
. TRBJ2-3 TRBV29-1 . 10 TGCAGCTTCCCCGGGGCTACTCAGTATTTT CSFPGATQYF
. TRBJ2-5 TRBV9 . 15 TGTGCCAGCACCCCTGACCACCAGAGACTAAGGACCCAGTACTTC CASTPDHQRLRTQYF
. TRBJ2-7 TRBV30 few 12 TGTGCCTGGAGTCCCCAGGGTTACGAGCAGTACTTC CAWSPQGYEQYF
. TRBJ2-7 TRBV5-1 once 16 TGCGCCAGCAGCTTGTCCGGGACGACTAAGTCTACCGAGCAGTACTTC CASSLSGTTKSTEQYF
. TRBJ2-3 TRBV29-1 . 14 TGCAGCGTTGATTGGCGGGGGCTGGCAGATACGCAGTATTTT CSVDWRGLADTQYF
. TRBJ2-3 TRBV7-2 . 13 TGTGCCAGCAGCTTCAGCGGCGCAGATACGCAGTATTTT CASSFSGADTQYF
. TRBJ1-2 TRBV6-5 . 12 TGTGCCAGCAGTTCCCGGGTGTTAGACTACACCTTC CASSSRVLDYTF
. TRBJ2-5 TRBV29-1 . 13 TGCAGCGTCCCGCGGGACGCTGGGGAGACCCAGTACTTC CSVPRDAGETQYF
TRBD1 TRBJ2-1 TRBV5-4 . 15 TGTGCCAGCAGCTTGGGGGGACAGGGCAACAATGAGCAGTTCTTC CASSLGGQGNNEQFF
. TRBJ2-1 TRBV25-1 . 14 TGTGCCAGCACTCAGGTGGGCAGCCTCAATGAGCAGTTCTTC CASTQVGSLNEQFF
. TRBJ2-1 TRBV23-1 . 16 TGCGCCAGCAGTCACTTTTGGGGGAGACTACGCAATGAGCAGTTCTTC CASSHFWGRLRNEQFF
TRBD2 TRBJ2-5 TRBV5-1 few 18 TGCGCCAGCAGCTTGGCTATAGCGGGAGGGTCCGCGGGAGAGACCCAGTACTTC CASSLAIAGGSAGETQYF
TRBD1 TRBJ2-1 TRBV27 . 17 TGTGCCAGCAGCATCGGAGCGGACCGGGACAGATACAATGAGCAGTTCTTC CASSIGADRDRYNEQFF
TRBD1 TRBJ2-7 TRBV6-1 few 14 TGTGCCAGCAGTCTCCCGGGACAGGGCTACGAGCAGTACTTC CASSLPGQGYEQYF
. TRBJ2-2 TRBV28 few 14 TGTGCCAGCAGTTTATACGGGGACACCGGGGAGCTGTTTTTT CASSLYGDTGELFF
. TRBJ1-2 TRBV28 . 11 TGTGCCAGCATCCGAACAGGGTTCTACACCTTC CASIRTGFYTF
TRBD1 TRBJ2-7 TRBV18 few 13 TGTGCCACCTTAGGGACAGGGGACAACGAGCAGTACTTC CATLGTGDNEQYF
TRBD2 TRBJ2-1 TRBV5-1 few 16 TGCGCCAGCAGCTTGGTTGCTAGCGGCTCCTACAATGAGCAGTTCTTC CASSLVASGSYNEQFF